This is a list of T cell receptor beta chains from one sample in a study of cytomegalovirus exposure and HLA in healthy donors. TCRdb's table, derived via immunoSEQ multiplex PCR, lists solely in-frame clones and lacks some. Found here are 110,000 to 150,000 clones, 78% of them singletons; the top ten hold around 2.9%. The specimen sequenced was PBMCs. These receptors originate from a female donor in good health and CMV-seronegative. Both conserved end residues are part of each CDR3. D genes are given only for firm matches. Clone size is stated in some rows and not others, as once, few, many or a class when expanded.

TRBJ1-5 TRBD1 - TRBV28 TGTGCCAGCAGTTTGGGACAGGGGAGATGGAGCAATCAGCCCCAGCATTTT CASSLGQGRWSNQPQHF
TRBJ1-2 - - TRBV28 TGTGCCAGCAGTTTCCCGGGACTCCATTTAATGGTTAATGGCTACACCTTC CASSFPGLHLMVNGYTF
TRBJ1-6 - - TRBV7-2 TGTGCCAGCAGCCCCTCGGGCTCCTATAATTCACCCCTCCACTTT CASSPSGSYNSPLHF
TRBJ2-7 - - TRBV6-1 TGTGCCAGCAGTGAAGCACTGAGATACGAGCAGTACTTC CASSEALRYEQYF
TRBJ2-7 - - TRBV5-1 TGCGCCAGCAGCCTCCAAGGGTTTAGCGGCATTGAGCAGTACTTC CASSLQGFSGIEQYF
TRBJ2-5 TRBD1 - TRBV28 TGTGCCAGCAGCACAGGGGGCGCGGACCAAGAGACCCAGTACTTC CASSTGGADQETQYF
TRBJ1-4 TRBD1 - TRBV13 TGTGCCAGCAGCTTCCAGGGACAGGGTAATGAAAAACTGTTTTTT CASSFQGQGNEKLFF
TRBJ1-1 - - TRBV18 TGTGCCAGCTCACCGTCGGGAAGCGCCACTGAAGCTTTCTTT CASSPSGSATEAFF
TRBJ2-2 - - TRBV30 TGTGCCTGTAGCGGTAACACCGGGGAGCTGTTTTTT CACSGNTGELFF
TRBJ2-7 - - TRBV4-1 TGCGCCAGCAGCCAACCAGTGACTAGTCGACCCTACGAGCAGTACTTC CASSQPVTSRPYEQYF
TRBJ1-4 - - TRBV5-4 TGTGCCAGCAGCTTCGGGGGGGATGAAAAACTGTTTTTT CASSFGGDEKLFF
TRBJ2-7 TRBD2 - TRBV28 TGTGCCAGCAGTTCCATTAGTGGACTAGCGGGGGACGAGCAGTACTTC CASSSISGLAGDEQYF
TRBJ1-5 - few TRBV6-4 TGTGCCAGCAGTGACTCGATATTGGGGCGCGACAATCAGCCCCAGCATTTT CASSDSILGRDNQPQHF
TRBJ1-1 - - TRBV19 TGTGCCAGTAGTTTCATGAACACTGAAGCTTTCTTT CASSFMNTEAFF
TRBJ1-1 - - TRBV28 TGTGCCAGCGACGGCGCGGAGAACACTGAAGCTTTCTTT CASDGAENTEAFF
TRBJ1-2 - - TRBV14 TGTGCCAGCAGCCCTCAAGGTGGCGGGGCCCCTATCGATGGCTACACCTTC CASSPQGGGAPIDGYTF
TRBJ1-1 TRBD1 - TRBV25-1 TGTGCCAGCAGTAAACGGACAGGGGTGAACACTGAAGCTTTCTTT CASSKRTGVNTEAFF
TRBJ2-1 - - TRBV5-1 TGCGCCAGCAGCCCTGGACAGAACAATGAGCAGTTCTTC CASSPGQNNEQFF
TRBJ1-2 - - TRBV15 TGTGCCACCAGCAGACCCGGAACAGGGATGGGGGGCTACACCTTC CATSRPGTGMGGYTF
TRBJ1-1 TRBD1 - TRBV9 TGTGCCAGCAGCCGAACCGACAGGGGGCGAAGTGAAGCTTTCTTT CASSRTDRGRSEAFF
TRBJ1-2 - - TRBV2 TGTGCCAGCAGCGGAGACAGGCTTGGCTACACCTTC CASSGDRLGYTF
TRBJ1-2 TRBD1 - TRBV7-2 TGTGCCAGCAGCTCACAGGGGTTGACTAACTATGGCTACACCTTC CASSSQGLTNYGYTF
TRBJ2-1 TRBD1 - TRBV14 TGTGCCAGCAGCGGACAGGGGGCACGCCACAATGAGCAGTTCTTC CASSGQGARHNEQFF
TRBJ1-6 - few TRBV4-2 TGTGCCAGCAGCCAAGAGGCTCAGGGAAGGAATTCACCCCTCCACTTT CASSQEAQGRNSPLHF
TRBJ1-1 - few TRBV19 TGTGCCAGTAGTCTATTCAACACTGAAGCTTTCTTT CASSLFNTEAFF
TRBJ1-1 - - TRBV5-1 TGCGCCAGCAGTTTTGGGGCCATGGGGACTGAAGCTTTCTTT CASSFGAMGTEAFF
TRBJ2-3 TRBD2 - TRBV5-6 TGTGCCAGCAGCTTGCTAGGGACTAGCGGGAGCACAGATACGCAGTATTTT CASSLLGTSGSTDTQYF
TRBJ2-1 TRBD1 - TRBV10-3 TGTGCCACCGGGACAGGTGAGCAGTTCTTC CATGTGEQFF
TRBJ1-2 TRBD1 - TRBV6-5 TGTGCCAGCAGTACTGGGACAGGGGCCTATGGCTACACCTTC CASSTGTGAYGYTF
TRBJ2-7 - few TRBV5-4 TGTGCCAGCAGCTCCGCGGGTCGGGACGAGCAGTACTTC CASSSAGRDEQYF
TRBJ2-2 TRBD2 - TRBV5-1 TGCGCCAGCAGCTTGGTTCTAGCGGGAGACGGGGAGCTGTTTTTT CASSLVLAGDGELFF
TRBJ1-2 TRBD1 - TRBV14 TGTGCCAGCAGCCAAGTCGTAGGGCAGGGGGCACTTGGCTACACCTTC CASSQVVGQGALGYTF
TRBJ1-6 - - TRBV25-1 TGTGCCAGCAGTGAACCCTCCATTTTTGGCTCACCCCTCCACTTT CASSEPSIFGSPLHF
TRBJ2-1 - - TRBV28 TGTGCCAGCAGTCACAGGGATTTCGGCAATGAGCAGTTCTTC CASSHRDFGNEQFF
TRBJ1-4 - few TRBV4-3 TGCGCCAGCAGCAGGGGTGCAGCAACTAATGAAAAACTGTTTTTT CASSRGAATNEKLFF
TRBJ1-5 - - TRBV28 TGTGCCAGCAGTTTATTCGGGGGTGTGGGCAATCAGCCCCAGCATTTT CASSLFGGVGNQPQHF
TRBJ1-2 TRBD1 - TRBV29-1 TGCAGCGTTCGCGAAGGGGGCAGGGGGGGCTACACCTTC CSVREGGRGGYTF
TRBJ2-7 - - TRBV6-1 TGTGCCAGCAGTGTATACCAGGGAAGCGGGCAGCAGTACTTC CASSVYQGSGQQYF
TRBJ2-7 TRBD2 once TRBV6-1 TGTGCCAGCAGTGAAGCGGTAGCCGGACTAGCGAATTACGAGCAGTACTTC CASSEAVAGLANYEQYF
TRBJ2-2 - - TRBV5-1 TGCGCCAGCAGCTTGGGCACAGCGGGCACCGGGGAGCTGTTTTTT CASSLGTAGTGELFF
TRBJ1-3 - - TRBV7-2 TGTGCCAGCAGCTTAATAGGGGGAGATGGAAACACCATATATTTT CASSLIGGDGNTIYF
TRBJ2-1 - - TRBV6-1 TGTGCCAGCCGGTTGGCGGGATTCAATGAGCAGTTCTTC CASRLAGFNEQFF
TRBJ2-7 - - TRBV27 TGTGCCAGCGGCCTTACCTACGAGCAGTACTTC CASGLTYEQYF
TRBJ1-2 TRBD1 - TRBV7-9 TGTGCCAGCAGCTTCGGGGACAGGGACGGCTACACCTTC CASSFGDRDGYTF
TRBJ1-2 - - TRBV4-1 TGCGCCAGCAGCCACCCCGGACAGAATAACTATGGCTACACCTTC CASSHPGQNNYGYTF
TRBJ1-4 TRBD1 few TRBV23-1 TGCGCCAGCAGTCAATCGATAAGGGACAGGGGGCGTACTGGGGAAAAACTGTTTTTT CASSQSIRDRGRTGEKLFF